A single sample gave rise to the 26 T cell receptor beta chains below, sequenced in a study of T cell responses to AZD1222 COVID-19 vaccine. Data came from immunoSEQ multiplex PCR; TCRdb stores just in-frame clones and leaves some out. Among 90,000 or so clones, 88% were seen once, and the ten largest hold around 21%. The specimen comprised peripheral blood, sampled on day 0 of AZD1222 vaccination. Source of these receptors: an adult in good health.

V and J are TRBV3-1 (or the pseudogene TRBV3-2) and TRBJ1-1, with 11 bases lining up with TRBD1. In germline, CDR1 is LGHDT, CDR2 YNNKEL (reference sequence). V lost 6 bases and J lost 5; bases outside the gene matches: 5. The CDR3 totals 14 residues. CDR3 protein: CASRPGTGGTEAFF. The CDR3 DNA sequence: TGTGCCAGCAGACCCGGGACAGGGGGAACTGAAGCTTTCTTT.

This chain uses TRBV7-3 with TRBJ2-2; 14 bases are a match to TRBD2. Germline assignment: CDR1 SGHTA and CDR2 FQGTGA. This CDR3 comprises 16 residues. V was pared by 5 bases and J by 10 bases, with 9 bases of the junction left unmatched. CDR3 in DNA: TGTGCCAGCAGCCCAGGGACTAGCGGGAGTCGAGTGGAGCTGTTTTTT. It codes for CASSPGTSGSRVELFF.

The chain carries TRBV18 and TRBJ2-3; 12 nucleotides line up with TRBD2. This CDR3 has 14 residues. The J segment lost 6 bases and the V segment lost 6 bases, leaving 4 bases of the junction unmatched. Per germline, CDR1 KGHSH and CDR2 LQKENI. Written as DNA, the CDR3 is TGTGCCAGCTCCCGGACTAGCGGGGAGGATACGCAGTATTTT. It is translated as CASSRTSGEDTQYF.

The CDR3 spells CASSIRARAYGYTF. For the CDR3, the DNA is TGTGCCAGTAGTATAAGGGCCCGGGCCTATGGCTACACCTTC. The rearrangement uses TRBV19 and TRBJ1-2; no clear D gene. The CDR3 runs to 14 residues. Looked up from germline, CDR1 is LNHDA and CDR2 is SQIVND (reference sequence). Trimming left V 2 bases short and J 4 bases short, with 11 bases between.

This clone occurred once. The chain joins TRBV28 to TRBJ2-3; possible D gene TRBD1, 5 bases. Per germline, CDR1 MDHEN and CDR2 SYDVKM. The ends were cut back, 4 bases at V and 4 bases at J, with 12 bases in the middle. This CDR3 region has 14 residues. CDR3 in amino acids: CASSYDPGSDTQYF. The CDR3 DNA is TGTGCCAGCAGTTACGATCCAGGGTCAGATACGCAGTATTTT. Together with reference TRBV28 and TRBJ2-3, the CDR3 gives the full variable domain: DVKVTQSSRYLVKRTGEKVFLECVQDMDHENMFWYRQDPGLGLRLIYFSYDVKMKEKGDIPEGYSVSREKKERFSLILESASTNQTSMYLCASSYDPGSDTQYFGPGTRLTVL.

The table lists this clone with a count of one. The chain recombines TRBV5-1 with TRBJ1-3; no reliable D call. The V and J ends lost 5 bases and 0 bases respectively, with 6 bases between them. The CDR3 sequence is 13 residues long. Germline V gene sequence: CDR1 SGHRS, CDR2 YFSETQ. The CDR3 is CASSRYSGNTIYF. Written as DNA, the CDR3 is TGCGCCAGCAGTAGGTACTCTGGAAACACCATATATTTT.

The V and J genes are TRBV27 and TRBJ1-2, with 9 bases lining up with TRBD1. This CDR3 has 14 residues. J gave up 4 bases and V 7 bases, and 7 bases lay outside the gene matches. In germline, CDR1 is MNHEY, CDR2 SMNVEV (reference sequence). The CDR3 DNA follows: TGTGCCAGCACTCCGGGACAGGGTATCTATGGCTACACCTTC. This translates into CASTPGQGIYGYTF.

In this sample, this clone turned up once. The CDR3 region has the DNA TGTGCCAGCAGCTCAGGAGTTTCACCCCTCCACTTT. It encodes CASSSGVSPLHF. The gene calls are TRBV6-5 and TRBJ1-6, with D unclear. V dropped 6 bases and J dropped 9 bases, with 9 bases sitting between them. The CDR3 runs to 12 residues. The germline V gene has CDR1 MNHEY and CDR2 SVGAGI.

The V and J genes are TRBV12-3 or TRBV12-4 and TRBJ2-3; D is possibly TRBD2 (6 bases). CDR3 length equals 12 residues. V lost 10 bases and J lost 5, with 13 bases in between. CDR3 residues: CATAWGVDTQYF. The CDR3 DNA is TGTGCCACGGCCTGGGGGGTAGATACGCAGTATTTT.

V usage is TRBV19 and J usage is TRBJ2-2; 7 bases agree with TRBD1. Germline-derived CDR1 and CDR2 are LNHDA and SQIVND (reference sequence). With 7 bases clipped from V and 1 base from J, the junction kept 9 bases outside the gene matches. The CDR3 consists of 16 residues. CDR3 protein: CASTLGGRGNTGELFF. CDR3 nucleotides: TGTGCCAGTACCCTAGGGGGCAGGGGGAACACCGGGGAGCTGTTTTTT.

CDR3 loop: CASSQPGGVPYEQYF. For the CDR3, the DNA is TGTGCCAGCAGTCAACCTGGGGGGGTGCCCTACGAGCAGTACTTC. This chain links TRBV6-5 with TRBJ2-7; 7 nucleotides line up with TRBD2. Trimming at V came to 5 bases and at J to 2 bases, leaving 9 bases not matched to a gene. Germline loops: CDR1 MNHEY, CDR2 SVGAGI. There are 15 residues in the CDR3.

The chain combines TRBV7-2 with TRBJ2-1; weak D call: TRBD2 (6 bases). The CDR3 extends over 15 amino acids. Germline V gives CDR1 SGHTA, CDR2 FQGNSA. V lost 4 bases and J 9 bases, leaving 19 bases between the germline ends. The CDR3 nucleotides are TGTGCCAGCAGCTCCGGGACCCCCTTGGGGGGTGAGCAGTTCTTC. Its protein product is CASSSGTPLGGEQFF.

The V and J genes are TRBV10-3 and TRBJ1-2, with D perhaps matching TRBD1 (6 bases). CDR1 and CDR2 (germline): ENHRY, SYGVKD. The CDR3 contains 12 residues. V was shortened by 6 bases and J by 2 bases, with 7 bases between the two germline ends. CDR3 DNA: TGTGCCATCAGCACAGGGAACTATGGCTACACCTTC. Encoded protein: CAISTGNYGYTF.

The CDR3 protein is CASSLGTSGREQFF. CDR3 nucleotide sequence: TGTGCCAGCTCCCTCGGGACTAGCGGGCGTGAGCAGTTCTTC. The V and J genes are TRBV5-4 and TRBJ2-1; 12 nucleotides agree with TRBD2. The germline CDR1 and CDR2 sequences are SGHNT and YYREEE (reference sequence). J gave up 9 bases and V 7 bases, and 8 bases lay outside the gene matches. The length of the CDR3 is 14 residues. Based on the CDR3 plus reference TRBV5-4 and TRBJ2-1, the full variable domain is ETGVTQSPTHLIKTRGQQVTLRCSSQSGHNTVSWYQQALGQGPQFIFQYYREEENGRGNFPPRFSGLQFPNYSSELNVNALELDDSALYLCASSLGTSGREQFFGPGTRLTVL.

The chain links TRBV21-1 to TRBJ2-2; the tabulated D call, TRBD1, remains unverified against the DNA. TRBV21-1 is described as a pseudogene. The CDR3 has 15 amino acids. The CDR3 reads CASSKTTGRSGELFF. The CDR3 region has the DNA TGTGCCAGCAGCAAGACGACAGGGAGGTCCGGGGAGCTGTTTTTT.

This clone turned up a few times. The rearrangement uses TRBV5-6 and TRBJ2-7; D gene unclear. Germline V gives CDR1 SGHDT, CDR2 YYEEEE. V lost 1 base to trimming and J lost 4 bases, with 18 bases between them. The CDR3 runs to 16 residues. The CDR3 reads CASSLLGEARIYEQYF. The CDR3 DNA sequence: TGTGCCAGCAGCTTGCTTGGGGAAGCGAGGATTTACGAGCAGTACTTC. Drawing the rest from reference TRBV5-6 and TRBJ2-7, the complete variable domain is DAGVTQSPTHLIKTRGQQVTLRCSPKSGHDTVSWYQQALGQGPQFIFQYYEEEERQRGNFPDRFSGHQFPNYSSELNVNALLLGDSALYLCASSLLGEARIYEQYFGPGTRLTVT.

The gene calls are TRBV27 and TRBJ1-5; D ambiguous. V lost 2 bases to trimming and J lost 6 bases, with 14 bases between them. The CDR3 spans 15 residues. CDR1 MNHEY and CDR2 SMNVEV come from the germline V gene (reference sequence). CDR3 sequence reads: CASSLRAQGSQPQHF. The CDR3 DNA sequence: TGTGCCAGCAGTTTAAGAGCCCAAGGCTCTCAGCCCCAGCATTTT.

The V call is TRBV18, the J call TRBJ2-1; no clear D. Deletions cut 6 bases from V and 8 bases from J, with 11 bases between. The CDR3 runs 12 residues. Germline assignment: CDR1 KGHSH and CDR2 LQKENI. The CDR3 nucleotides are TGTGCCAGCTCGCCCCAGGCCTATGAGCAGTTCTTC. This sequence encodes CASSPQAYEQFF.

The chain is built from TRBV7-9 and TRBJ2-1; D not resolved. V lost 4 bases to trimming and J lost 0 bases, with 13 bases between them. The CDR3 is 16 amino acids. Germline V gene sequence: CDR1 SEHNR, CDR2 FQNEAQ (reference sequence). In DNA form, the CDR3 reads TGTGCCAGCAGCTCCTTCATGGCGGTCTCCTACAATGAGCAGTTCTTC. Its translation is CASSSFMAVSYNEQFF.

The CDR3 sequence: CASSPTWTEQETQYF. CDR3 sequence (DNA): TGTGCCAGCTCACCTACTTGGACTGAACAAGAGACCCAGTACTTC. This chain joins TRBV18 and TRBJ2-5, with D possibly being TRBD2 (5 bases). V lost 3 bases to trimming and J lost 2 bases, with 13 bases between them. This CDR3 is 15 amino acids long. Germline assignment: CDR1 KGHSH and CDR2 LQKENI.

This sequence joins TRBV28 and TRBJ1-6; 9 positions match TRBD1. The CDR3 covers 16 residues. The trim removed 7 bases at V and 5 bases at J, leaving 9 bases unmatched. Looked up from germline, CDR1 is MDHEN and CDR2 is SYDVKM. In DNA, the CDR3 is TGTGCCAGCACCTCCGGGACAGGGATGAATAATTCACCCCTCCACTTT. Protein sequence: CASTSGTGMNNSPLHF.

The gene calls are TRBV19 and TRBJ2-5, with 7 bases aligning to TRBD2. After removal of 8 bases from V and 2 bases from J, the junction contained 5 bases not matched to a gene. This CDR3 region has 13 residues. Germline CDR1 and CDR2: LNHDA and SQIVND (reference sequence). This CDR3 is CASRLAQQETQYF. CDR3 bases: TGTGCCAGTCGACTAGCACAGCAAGAGACCCAGTACTTC. The full variable domain, its missing parts supplied by reference TRBV19 and TRBJ2-5, is DGGITQSPKYLFRKEGQNVTLSCEQNLNHDAMYWYRQDPGQGLRLIYYSQIVNDFQKGDIAEGYSVSREKKESFPLTVTSAQKNPTAFYLCASRLAQQETQYFGPGTRLLVL.

CDR3 DNA: TGTGCCAGCAGCCCGACCCTGGCCATTACCTTC. This gives the protein CASSPTLAITF. The J gene is TRBJ1-2, the V gene TRBV7-9; no firm D call. Looked up from germline, CDR1 is SEHNR and CDR2 is FQNEAQ (reference sequence). The CDR3 covers 11 residues. V lost 5 bases, J lost 14 bases, and 15 bases lay in between.

In its sample, this clone was seen a few times. This chain joins TRBV6-2 or TRBV6-3 and TRBJ1-6; D uncertain. V was trimmed by 4 bases and J by 7 bases, leaving 14 bases between them. Germline V CDR1 and CDR2: MNHEY, SVGEGT. CDR3 length: 15 residues. DNA for the CDR3: TGTGCCAGCAGTTCCGCCTCAATGGGGAATTCACCCCTCCACTTT. Protein: CASSSASMGNSPLHF.

This chain joins TRBV6-5 and TRBJ2-5; 7 nucleotides match TRBD2. CDR1 is MNHEY, CDR2 SVGAGI, per germline. Losses at the gene ends were 8 bases for V and 3 bases for J; bases not matched to a gene: 9. This CDR3 contains 14 residues. The CDR3 region has the DNA TGTGCCAGCTTTCAGCGGGGAGTGGAAGAGACCCAGTACTTC. Encoded protein: CASFQRGVEETQYF.

J is TRBJ2-2 and V is TRBV5-1, with 9 bases fitting TRBD2. V was clipped by 4 bases and J by 5 bases; unmatched bases: 9. CDR1 and CDR2 (germline): SGHRS, YFSETQ. This CDR3 comprises 16 residues. CDR3 in amino acids: CASSPTGTSITGELFF. CDR3 coding DNA: TGCGCCAGCAGCCCCACCGGGACTAGCATAACCGGGGAGCTGTTTTTT.